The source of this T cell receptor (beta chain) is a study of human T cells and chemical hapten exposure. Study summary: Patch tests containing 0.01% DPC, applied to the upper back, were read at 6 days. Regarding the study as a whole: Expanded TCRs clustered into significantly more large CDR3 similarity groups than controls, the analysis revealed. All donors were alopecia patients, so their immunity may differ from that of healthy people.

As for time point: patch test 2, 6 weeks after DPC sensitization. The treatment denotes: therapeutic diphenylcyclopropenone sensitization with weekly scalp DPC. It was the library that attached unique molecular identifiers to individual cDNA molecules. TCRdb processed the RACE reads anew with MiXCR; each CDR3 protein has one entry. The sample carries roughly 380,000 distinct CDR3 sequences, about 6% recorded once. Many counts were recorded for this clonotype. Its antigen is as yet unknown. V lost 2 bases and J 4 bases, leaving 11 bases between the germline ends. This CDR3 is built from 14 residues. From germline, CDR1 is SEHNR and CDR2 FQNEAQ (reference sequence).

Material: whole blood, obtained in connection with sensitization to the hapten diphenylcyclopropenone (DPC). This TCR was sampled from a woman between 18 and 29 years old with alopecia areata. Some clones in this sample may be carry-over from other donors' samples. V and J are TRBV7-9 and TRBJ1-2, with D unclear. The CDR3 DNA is TGTGCCAGCAGCTTACAGGACGGAACCTATGGCTACACCTTC. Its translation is CASSLQDGTYGYTF.